Included here is one T cell receptor (beta chain) sequence, with context. These data originate in a study of identical twins. The donor group consisted entirely of healthy Caucasians. Template switching (which added a universal primer site) was used, and cDNA carried unique molecular identifiers. In TCRdb, the 5' RACE reads were re-called with MiXCR into one record per CDR3 protein. The sample lists around 250,000 distinct CDR3 sequences; around 6.6% were seen once. Germline assignment: CDR1 SGDLS and CDR2 YYNGEE. This CDR3 has 16 residues. Trimming took 3 bases from V and 5 from J, leaving 20 bases between them. This same sample was also taken into another study, of yellow fever vaccine responses in identical twins.

Sequencing was done on a sample of memory (CD45RO+) T cells sorted from blood. V gene TRBV9 combines with J gene TRBJ1-1; D is undetermined. The receptor comes from a woman aged 18-30 years in good health. The CDR3 spells CASSAFGVPTGTEAFF. CDR3 DNA sequence: TGTGCCAGCAGCGCCTTCGGAGTTCCGACGGGAACTGAAGCTTTCTTT.